A selection of T cell receptor beta chains follows, all from one sample in a study of shared clonotypes between healthy human individuals. Assay: immunoSEQ multiplex PCR; the TCRdb copy retains only in-frame clones and omits some. The sample records roughly 660,000 clones, 90% being singletons. The sequencing sample was made of memory CD8+ T cells from PBMCs. These receptors all come from a young man in good health. Some clones in this sample may be carry-over from other donors' samples. CDR3s include the opening cysteine and the closing phenylalanine or tryptophan. Fields, in order: CDR3 length, J gene, D gene, clone size, V gene, CDR3 DNA, CDR3 protein. A D gene is named only where the DNA matches it firmly. Size is omitted from some rows. Given values are once, few, many or a class for expanded clones.

CDR3 length: 13; J gene: TRBJ1-2; D gene: TRBD1; clone size: NA; V gene: TRBV27; CDR3 DNA: TGTGCCAGCAGTTGGGGGACAGGGGGAGGCTACACCTTC; CDR3 protein: CASSWGTGGGYTF
CDR3 length: 13; J gene: TRBJ2-1; D gene: NA; clone size: NA; V gene: TRBV5-6; CDR3 DNA: TGTGCCAGCAGCTTGACCTCCTACAATGAGCAGTTCTTC; CDR3 protein: CASSLTSYNEQFF
CDR3 length: 15; J gene: TRBJ2-7; D gene: NA; clone size: once; V gene: TRBV27; CDR3 DNA: TGTGCCAGCAGTTTAGGCCGCAGGGCCTCCTACGAGCAGTACTTC; CDR3 protein: CASSLGRRASYEQYF
CDR3 length: 16; J gene: TRBJ2-4; D gene: TRBD1; clone size: NA; V gene: TRBV18; CDR3 DNA: TGTGCCAGCTCACCCCGGGACAGGGGGGCCAAAAACATTCAGTACTTC; CDR3 protein: CASSPRDRGAKNIQYF
CDR3 length: 14; J gene: TRBJ2-1; D gene: NA; clone size: once; V gene: TRBV28; CDR3 DNA: TGTGCCAGCAGTTTCCTGAGCTCCTACAATGAGCAGTTCTTC; CDR3 protein: CASSFLSSYNEQFF
CDR3 length: 14; J gene: TRBJ1-1; D gene: NA; clone size: once; V gene: TRBV5-6; CDR3 DNA: TGTGCCAGCAGCTTGGGCAGGGGCGCGACTGAAGCTTTCTTT; CDR3 protein: CASSLGRGATEAFF
CDR3 length: 14; J gene: TRBJ2-5; D gene: NA; clone size: NA; V gene: TRBV29-1; CDR3 DNA: TGCAGCGTAATGGAGGGTAGGTACCAAGAGACCCAGTACTTC; CDR3 protein: CSVMEGRYQETQYF
CDR3 length: 15; J gene: TRBJ1-5; D gene: TRBD1; clone size: NA; V gene: TRBV6-6; CDR3 DNA: TGTGCCAGCAGTGAGGACAGGGCGAGCAATCAGCCCCAGCATTTT; CDR3 protein: CASSEDRASNQPQHF
CDR3 length: 16; J gene: TRBJ2-1; D gene: TRBD2; clone size: NA; V gene: TRBV7-9; CDR3 DNA: TGTGCCAGCACCGGATCGTCGGTAGCGGGGGTGTATGAGCAGTTCTTC; CDR3 protein: CASTGSSVAGVYEQFF
CDR3 length: 11; J gene: TRBJ1-4; D gene: NA; clone size: NA; V gene: TRBV5-1; CDR3 DNA: TGCGCCAGCAGCTTGGGTCGGGGGATGTTTTTT; CDR3 protein: CASSLGRGMFF
CDR3 length: 14; J gene: TRBJ2-7; D gene: TRBD2; clone size: NA; V gene: TRBV7-8; CDR3 DNA: TGTGCCAGCAGCCGTCCGGGACTAGCTAATGAGCAGTACTTC; CDR3 protein: CASSRPGLANEQYF
CDR3 length: 15; J gene: TRBJ1-1; D gene: TRBD1; clone size: NA; V gene: TRBV5-6; CDR3 DNA: TGTGCCAGCAGCACGGGACAGTGGCTGAACACTGAAGCTTTCTTT; CDR3 protein: CASSTGQWLNTEAFF
CDR3 length: 14; J gene: TRBJ2-1; D gene: TRBD2; clone size: NA; V gene: TRBV4-3; CDR3 DNA: TGCGCCAGCAGCCCAAAGCGGGATTACAATGAGCAGTTCTTC; CDR3 protein: CASSPKRDYNEQFF
CDR3 length: 13; J gene: TRBJ2-7; D gene: NA; clone size: once; V gene: TRBV27; CDR3 DNA: TGTGCCAGCAGTAATACGTACGGCTACGAGCAGTACTTC; CDR3 protein: CASSNTYGYEQYF
CDR3 length: 16; J gene: TRBJ2-7; D gene: NA; clone size: NA; V gene: TRBV15; CDR3 DNA: TGTGCCACCAGCAGGGCCACCGGGCCCAGCTCCTACGAGCAGTACTTC; CDR3 protein: CATSRATGPSSYEQYF
CDR3 length: 14; J gene: TRBJ1-2; D gene: TRBD1; clone size: NA; V gene: TRBV5-1; CDR3 DNA: TGCGCCAGCAGCCCCTGGACAGGAGACTATGGCTACACCTTC; CDR3 protein: CASSPWTGDYGYTF
CDR3 length: 15; J gene: TRBJ1-1; D gene: NA; clone size: once; V gene: TRBV19; CDR3 DNA: TGTGCCAGTAGTATAGACCAGGGGAGGTACACTGAAGCTTTCTTT; CDR3 protein: CASSIDQGRYTEAFF
CDR3 length: 15; J gene: TRBJ2-2; D gene: TRBD1; clone size: NA; V gene: TRBV7-6; CDR3 DNA: TGTGCCAGCAGCTTAGGACAGGGGGCAACCGGGGAGCTGTTTTTT; CDR3 protein: CASSLGQGATGELFF
CDR3 length: 17; J gene: TRBJ1-1; D gene: NA; clone size: NA; V gene: TRBV19; CDR3 DNA: TGTGCCAGTAGTATAGATACCAGGCAATCGGGGTACACTGAAGCTTTCTTT; CDR3 protein: CASSIDTRQSGYTEAFF
CDR3 length: 15; J gene: TRBJ1-2; D gene: NA; clone size: NA; V gene: TRBV28; CDR3 DNA: TGTGCCAGCAGTCAAGGAGGCTCCTTTAACTATGGCTACACCTTC; CDR3 protein: CASSQGGSFNYGYTF
CDR3 length: 14; J gene: TRBJ2-5; D gene: NA; clone size: NA; V gene: TRBV5-6; CDR3 DNA: TGTGCCAGCAGCTCCCAGACAGAACAAGAGACCCAGTACTTC; CDR3 protein: CASSSQTEQETQYF
CDR3 length: 14; J gene: TRBJ2-1; D gene: TRBD1; clone size: NA; V gene: TRBV10-1; CDR3 DNA: TGCGCCAGCAGTGACCGGAGACAGGGCAATGAGCAGTTCTTC; CDR3 protein: CASSDRRQGNEQFF
CDR3 length: 13; J gene: TRBJ1-2; D gene: NA; clone size: NA; V gene: TRBV5-1; CDR3 DNA: TGCGCCAGCAGCTTGTTCTCGGCTAATGGCTACACCTTC; CDR3 protein: CASSLFSANGYTF
CDR3 length: 16; J gene: TRBJ2-1; D gene: TRBD2; clone size: NA; V gene: TRBV9; CDR3 DNA: TGTGCCAGCAGCCCCCTCGGGAGGGCCGTTCACAATGAGCAGTTCTTC; CDR3 protein: CASSPLGRAVHNEQFF
CDR3 length: 12; J gene: TRBJ2-7; D gene: NA; clone size: NA; V gene: TRBV7-9; CDR3 DNA: TGTGCCAGCAGCTTCAACAGGGACGAGCAGTACTTC; CDR3 protein: CASSFNRDEQYF
CDR3 length: 16; J gene: TRBJ2-3; D gene: TRBD1; clone size: NA; V gene: TRBV7-9; CDR3 DNA: TGTGCCAGCAGCTTGATACCGGGACAGCTCACAGATACGCAGTATTTT; CDR3 protein: CASSLIPGQLTDTQYF
CDR3 length: 17; J gene: TRBJ2-3; D gene: NA; clone size: NA; V gene: TRBV4-1; CDR3 DNA: TGCGCCAGCAAGACGGACGGAAGGGCGCGAAGCACAGATACGCAGTATTTT; CDR3 protein: CASKTDGRARSTDTQYF
CDR3 length: 14; J gene: TRBJ1-1; D gene: NA; clone size: few; V gene: TRBV19; CDR3 DNA: TGTGCCAGTAGTTCCAGGGATACGAACACTGAAGCTTTCTTT; CDR3 protein: CASSSRDTNTEAFF
CDR3 length: 11; J gene: TRBJ1-1; D gene: NA; clone size: once; V gene: TRBV19; CDR3 DNA: TGTGCCAGTAGTAAGGACGGTGAAGCTTTCTTT; CDR3 protein: CASSKDGEAFF
CDR3 length: 15; J gene: TRBJ2-7; D gene: NA; clone size: NA; V gene: TRBV4-3; CDR3 DNA: TGCGCCAGCAGGTTTGGTATGGCGCCCTCCTACGAGCAGTACTTC; CDR3 protein: CASRFGMAPSYEQYF
CDR3 length: 13; J gene: TRBJ2-5; D gene: NA; clone size: NA; V gene: TRBV6-5; CDR3 DNA: TGTGCCAGCAGTTACTCGACCGAAGAGACCCAGTACTTC; CDR3 protein: CASSYSTEETQYF
CDR3 length: 14; J gene: TRBJ2-7; D gene: TRBD1; clone size: NA; V gene: TRBV28; CDR3 DNA: TGTGCCAGCAGTCTTACGGGACAGTCCTACGAGCAGTACTTC; CDR3 protein: CASSLTGQSYEQYF
CDR3 length: 16; J gene: TRBJ2-5; D gene: NA; clone size: NA; V gene: TRBV7-2; CDR3 DNA: TGTGCCAGCAGCCGAGATACTCCTTTAAGTCTGGAGACCCAGTACTTC; CDR3 protein: CASSRDTPLSLETQYF
CDR3 length: 15; J gene: TRBJ2-4; D gene: NA; clone size: NA; V gene: TRBV10-2; CDR3 DNA: TGCGCCAGCAGAGGACAGAACTTAGCCAAAAACATTCAGTACTTC; CDR3 protein: CASRGQNLAKNIQYF
CDR3 length: 11; J gene: TRBJ1-1; D gene: NA; clone size: NA; V gene: TRBV7-9; CDR3 DNA: TGTGCCAGCAGCTCTAACACTGAAGCTTTCTTT; CDR3 protein: CASSSNTEAFF
CDR3 length: 14; J gene: TRBJ2-3; D gene: NA; clone size: few; V gene: TRBV27; CDR3 DNA: TGTGCCAGCAGTCCCCATAACTCCACAGATACGCAGTATTTT; CDR3 protein: CASSPHNSTDTQYF
CDR3 length: 12; J gene: TRBJ2-3; D gene: NA; clone size: NA; V gene: TRBV5-1; CDR3 DNA: TGCGCCAGCAGCTCCTTGGGGGATACGCAGTATTTT; CDR3 protein: CASSSLGDTQYF
CDR3 length: 13; J gene: TRBJ2-1; D gene: NA; clone size: NA; V gene: TRBV6-1; CDR3 DNA: TGTGCCATCCCAGATCGGTCCTACAATGAGCAGTTCTTC; CDR3 protein: CAIPDRSYNEQFF